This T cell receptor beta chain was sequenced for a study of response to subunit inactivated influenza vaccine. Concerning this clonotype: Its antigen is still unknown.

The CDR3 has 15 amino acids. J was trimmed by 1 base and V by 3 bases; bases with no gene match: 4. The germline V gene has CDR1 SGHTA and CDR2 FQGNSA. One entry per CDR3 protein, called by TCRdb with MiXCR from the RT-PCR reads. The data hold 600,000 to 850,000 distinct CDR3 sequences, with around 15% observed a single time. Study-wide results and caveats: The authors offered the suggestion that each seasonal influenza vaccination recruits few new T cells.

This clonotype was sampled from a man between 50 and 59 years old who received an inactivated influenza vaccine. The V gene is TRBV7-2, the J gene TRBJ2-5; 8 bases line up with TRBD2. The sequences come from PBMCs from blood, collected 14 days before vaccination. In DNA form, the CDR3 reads TGTGCCAGCAGCTTCAACGGGGGGGCCCAAGAGACCCAGTACTTC. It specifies CASSFNGGAQETQYF.